Listed here are 23 T cell receptor beta chains from one sample, sequenced in a study of cytomegalovirus exposure and HLA in healthy donors. Vbeta (60) and Jbeta (13) primers were used in the PCR. Clones were sequenced by immunoSEQ multiplex PCR, and TCRdb holds only the in-frame ones, with some missing. The sample shows around 170,000 clones, 80% of them seen only once. The specimen sequenced was PBMCs. These receptors were collected from a woman aged 25 to 39 in good health and CMV-seronegative.

CDR3 sequence: CASSRWEGLYGYTF. The CDR3 DNA reads as TGTGCCAGCAGCCGGTGGGAGGGACTCTATGGCTACACCTTC. This rearrangement joins TRBV27 to TRBJ1-2, with D possibly matching TRBD1 (5 bases). Trimming shortened V by 6 bases and J by 4 bases, and 15 bases separated the two germline ends. Germline V gives CDR1 MNHEY, CDR2 SMNVEV (reference sequence). The CDR3 is made up of 14 amino acids.

The rearrangement uses TRBV4-1 and TRBJ1-1; maybe TRBD1 (5 bases). CDR1 MGHRA and CDR2 YSYEKL come from the germline V gene. This CDR3 has 16 residues. The V end was cut by 6 bases, the J end by 1 base, with 18 bases between. In DNA form, the CDR3 reads TGCGCCAGCAGACCTTATCCAGGGCCAAGGAACACTGAAGCTTTCTTT. Encoded protein: CASRPYPGPRNTEAFF.

V is TRBV2 and J is TRBJ1-5, with 10 bases matching TRBD1. CDR1 SNHLY and CDR2 FYNNEI come from the germline V gene. The CDR3 is 15 residues long. J lost 7 bases, V lost 6 bases, and 9 bases had no gene match. CDR3 nucleotides: TGTGCCAGCAGCCGGACAGGGGGTGTCGGGCAGCCCCAGCATTTT. Its translation is CASSRTGGVGQPQHF.

The CDR3 DNA reads TGTGCCAGCAGCCCAACGAGTTGGGGGCGGCCTTTCGAGCAGTACTTC. Translating gives CASSPTSWGRPFEQYF. This rearrangement joins TRBV5-6 to TRBJ2-7, with D possibly matching TRBD1 (6 bases). V gave up 4 bases and J gave up 6 bases, with 23 bases separating them. Germline V lookup: CDR1 SGHDT, CDR2 YYEEEE. This CDR3 region has 16 residues.

Only a few counts were recorded for this clone. The V and J genes are TRBV6-6 and TRBJ1-2; TRBD1 is a possible D gene (6 bases). Trimming shortened V by 3 bases and J by 4 bases, and 12 bases separated the two germline ends. The CDR3 is made up of 14 amino acids. CDR1 and CDR2 from the germline V gene are MNHNY and SVGAGI (reference sequence). The CDR3 region is CASSYRDTFYGYTF. DNA of the CDR3: TGTGCCAGCAGTTATCGGGACACGTTCTATGGCTACACCTTC.

V usage is TRBV6-4 and J usage is TRBJ2-5, with D tentatively TRBD1 (5 bases). V shed 6 bases and J shed 7 bases, with 15 bases lying between them. The CDR3 length is 13 residues. Germline-derived CDR1 and CDR2 are MRHNA and SNTAGT. The CDR3 reads CASSAFRVGTQYF. CDR3 sequence (DNA): TGTGCCAGCAGCGCCTTCAGGGTTGGGACCCAGTACTTC.

The chain has TRBV5-8 and TRBJ1-2, with 10 bases fitting TRBD1. The trim removed 3 bases at V and 6 bases at J, leaving 2 bases unmatched. The CDR3 totals 13 residues. Germline V gene lookup returns CDR1 SGHTS and CDR2 YDEGEE. This CDR3 reads CASSYGQGDGYTF. In nucleotides, the CDR3 is TGTGCCAGCAGCTATGGACAGGGGGATGGCTACACCTTC.

The chain joins TRBV6-6 to TRBJ2-2; 8 positions agree with TRBD2. Germline CDR1 is MNHNY and CDR2 is SVGAGI (reference sequence). CDR3 size: 15 residues. V was pared by 6 bases and J by 5 bases, with 8 bases of the junction left unmatched. Written as DNA, the CDR3 is TGTGCCAGCAGACACCGCGGGGGGCATACCGGGGAGCTGTTTTTT. Protein sequence: CASRHRGGHTGELFF.

In this sample, this clone turned up a few times. The chain uses TRBV19 and TRBJ1-1; D gene ambiguous. Per germline, CDR1 LNHDA and CDR2 SQIVND (reference sequence). The CDR3 sequence is 14 residues long. With 1 base removed from V and 1 base from J, the gap between germline ends came to 7 bases. CDR3 sequence: CASSIGLPNTEAFF. CDR3 DNA: TGTGCCAGTAGTATAGGTCTCCCGAACACTGAAGCTTTCTTT. The full variable domain, completed using reference TRBV19 and TRBJ1-1, is DGGITQSPKYLFRKEGQNVTLSCEQNLNHDAMYWYRQDPGQGLRLIYYSQIVNDFQKGDIAEGYSVSREKKESFPLTVTSAQKNPTAFYLCASSIGLPNTEAFFGQGTRLTVV.

This chain uses TRBV6-5 with TRBJ1-1; no reliable D call. Germline values: CDR1 MNHEY, CDR2 SVGAGI. This CDR3 is built from 16 residues. V dropped 0 bases and J dropped 1 base, with 12 bases sitting between them. CDR3 nucleotides: TGTGCCAGCAGTTACTCCGACGACTCCCCGAACACTGAAGCTTTCTTT. Its translation: CASSYSDDSPNTEAFF.

The chain joins TRBV29-1 to TRBJ1-2; 8 bases are a match to TRBD1. Germline CDR1 SQVTM, CDR2 ANQGSEA. V lost 2 bases, J lost 8 bases, and 7 bases stayed unmatched. This CDR3 has 13 amino acids. The CDR3 DNA is TGCAGCGTTGAACTCTCAGGGGGCCGGGGCTACACCTTC. Translated, it gives CSVELSGGRGYTF. Using reference TRBV29-1 and TRBJ1-2 for the parts outside the CDR3, the full variable domain is SAVISQKPSRDICQRGTSLTIQCQVDSQVTMMFWYRQQPGQSLTLIATANQGSEATYESGFVIDKFPISRPNLTFSTLTVSNMSPEDSSIYLCSVELSGGRGYTFGSGTRLTVV.

Here the CDR3 DNA reads TGCGCCAGCAGCCCCGAGGACTACCCAGGGGAGACCCAGTACTTC. Translated, it gives CASSPEDYPGETQYF. V is TRBV4-1 and J is TRBJ2-5; D might be TRBD2 (6 bases). This CDR3 region has 15 residues. CDR1 MGHRA and CDR2 YSYEKL come from the germline V gene. V was cut by 4 bases and J by 5 bases, with 17 bases left in between.

V usage is TRBV19 and J usage is TRBJ2-1; 15 bases align to TRBD2. V was clipped by 5 bases and J by 5 bases; unmatched bases: 10. CDR3 length: 18 amino acids. Germline CDR1 and CDR2: LNHDA and SQIVND (reference sequence). The CDR3 reads CASSVRPGTSGGNNEQFF. Here the CDR3 DNA reads TGTGCCAGTAGTGTACGTCCCGGGACTAGCGGGGGGAACAATGAGCAGTTCTTC. Combining the CDR3 with reference TRBV19 and TRBJ2-1 gives the whole variable domain DGGITQSPKYLFRKEGQNVTLSCEQNLNHDAMYWYRQDPGQGLRLIYYSQIVNDFQKGDIAEGYSVSREKKESFPLTVTSAQKNPTAFYLCASSVRPGTSGGNNEQFFGPGTRLTVL.

The V call is TRBV4-3, the J call TRBJ2-1; no clear D. The germline V gene has CDR1 LGHNA and CDR2 YSLEER. There are 12 residues in the CDR3. Trimming pared 3 bases from V and 7 bases from J, leaving 7 bases between. DNA for the CDR3: TGCGCCAGCAGCCAGGCATGGAATGAGCAGTTCTTC. Its protein product is CASSQAWNEQFF.

The chain couples TRBV5-8 to TRBJ1-2; D is possibly TRBD1 (6 bases). Germline lookup yields CDR1 SGHTS and CDR2 YDEGEE. With 2 bases removed from V and 2 bases from J, the gap between germline ends came to 13 bases. The CDR3 totals 15 residues. CDR3 DNA: TGTGCCAGCAGCTTCGGTGGGGGCCTCAACTATGGCTACACCTTC. This gives the protein CASSFGGGLNYGYTF. The variable domain in full, with the rest retrieved from reference TRBV5-8 and TRBJ1-2, is EAGVTQSPTHLIKTRGQQATLRCSPISGHTSVYWYQQALGLGLQFLLWYDEGEERNRGNFPPRFSGRQFPNYSSELNVNALELEDSALYLCASSFGGGLNYGYTFGSGTRLTVV.

This clone was recorded only once. V usage is TRBV18 and J usage is TRBJ2-7, with a possible D match to TRBD1 (6 bases). Trimming left V 4 bases short and J 6 bases short, with 13 bases between. The length of the CDR3 is 13 residues. Germline V gives CDR1 KGHSH, CDR2 LQKENI. The CDR3 spells CASSLFDRSEQYF. CDR3 coding DNA: TGTGCCAGCTCACTATTCGACAGGTCCGAGCAGTACTTC.

This clone showed up just once. At the DNA level, this CDR3 is encoded by other sequences in the same sample as well. V is TRBV5-1 and J is TRBJ2-7; TRBD1 might be the D (5 bases). Trimming left V 2 bases short and J 0 bases short, with 12 bases between. The CDR3 is 15 amino acids. CDR1 and CDR2 from the germline V gene are SGHRS and YFSETQ. CDR3 nucleotide sequence: TGCGCCAGCAGCTTAGGCCAGGGTTTCTCCTACGAGCAGTACTTC. Translated, it gives CASSLGQGFSYEQYF.

The V gene is TRBV27, the J gene TRBJ2-1, with 14 positions matching TRBD2. Germline V gene data show CDR1 as MNHEY and CDR2 as SMNVEV (reference sequence). The junction had 6 bases not matched to a gene; V was cut back by 5 bases and J by 0 bases. The CDR3 contains 18 residues. CDR3 loop: CASSPGLAGVRSYNEQFF. In DNA form, the CDR3 reads TGTGCCAGCAGTCCGGGACTAGCGGGGGTCCGCTCCTACAATGAGCAGTTCTTC.

This sequence joins TRBV7-7 and TRBJ2-1, with 7 positions matching TRBD2. The CDR3 runs to 14 residues. Germline values: CDR1 SSHAT, CDR2 FNYEAQ (reference sequence). Trimming at V came to 0 bases and at J to 9 bases, leaving 5 bases not matched to a gene. The CDR3 coding sequence is TGTGCCAGCAGCTTAGCGTTGGGGGGGAGTGAGCAGTTCTTC. Translated: CASSLALGGSEQFF.

This rearrangement joins TRBV5-1 to TRBJ1-1; D not resolved. There are 14 residues in the CDR3. Trimming stripped 3 bases from V and 3 bases from J, with 12 bases between. Germline values: CDR1 SGHRS, CDR2 YFSETQ. In DNA form, the CDR3 reads TGCGCCAGCAGCTCCGACGGAGTGGACACTGAAGCTTTCTTT. Translated: CASSSDGVDTEAFF.

CDR3 DNA sequence: TGTGCCAGTAGTATAGAGGAGTCCAATCAGCCCCAGCATTTT. This encodes CASSIEESNQPQHF. This rearrangement joins TRBV19 to TRBJ1-5, with D unclear. Between the trimmed V and J ends, which lost 0 bases and 3 bases, there was a span of 6 bases. From germline, CDR1 is LNHDA and CDR2 SQIVND (reference sequence). CDR3 length: 14 residues.

The J gene is TRBJ2-1, the V gene TRBV6-1; D might be TRBD2 (7 bases). V dropped 7 bases and J dropped 9 bases, with 22 bases sitting between them. The CDR3 sequence is 15 residues long. The V gene's germline CDR1 is MNHNS and CDR2 SASEGT. The CDR3 spells CASNSGASGRVEQFF. In DNA, the CDR3 is TGTGCCAGCAACTCAGGGGCTAGCGGAAGGGTTGAGCAGTTCTTC.

The rearrangement joins TRBV7-9 to TRBJ1-1; unclear D gene. CDR3 length: 12 residues. With 5 bases removed from V and 6 bases from J, the gap between germline ends came to 10 bases. Germline lookup yields CDR1 SEHNR and CDR2 FQNEAQ (reference sequence). The chain's CDR3 is CASSVNFPEAFF. For the CDR3, the DNA is TGTGCCAGCAGCGTCAATTTCCCTGAAGCTTTCTTT.